These T cell receptor beta chains were read from a single sample in a study of cytomegalovirus exposure and HLA in healthy donors. Clones were sequenced by immunoSEQ multiplex PCR, and TCRdb holds only the in-frame ones, with some missing. The sample has approximately 110,000 clones; about 80% are singletons. The sample was PBMCs. The receptors shown here come from a woman in her 40s in good health and CMV-seronegative. The CDR3 runs from the conserved cysteine through the conserved F or W. The order of the fields is J gene, clone size, D gene, V gene, CDR3 protein, CDR3 DNA. A D gene is named only where the DNA matches it firmly. Not every row has a clone size; where given, it reads once, few, many or a size class.

J gene: TRBJ1-1
clone size: NA
D gene: TRBD1
V gene: TRBV27
CDR3 protein: CASSQLDRVETEAFF
CDR3 DNA: TGTGCCAGCAGCCAACTGGACAGGGTTGAGACTGAAGCTTTCTTT

J gene: TRBJ2-3
clone size: NA
D gene: NA
V gene: TRBV14
CDR3 protein: CASSQDSDTQYF
CDR3 DNA: TGTGCCAGCAGCCAAGACTCAGATACGCAGTATTTT

J gene: TRBJ2-5
clone size: NA
D gene: NA
V gene: TRBV6-5
CDR3 protein: CASSYRGGETQYF
CDR3 DNA: TGTGCCAGCAGTTACAGGGGGGGAGAGACCCAGTACTTC

J gene: TRBJ1-4
clone size: NA
D gene: TRBD1
V gene: TRBV5-1
CDR3 protein: CASTSGGAGEKLFF
CDR3 DNA: TGCGCCAGCACCTCAGGGGGCGCAGGGGAAAAACTGTTTTTT

J gene: TRBJ1-2
clone size: NA
D gene: NA
V gene: TRBV6-6
CDR3 protein: CASSLSRGYTF
CDR3 DNA: TGTGCCAGCAGCTTAAGCCGTGGCTACACCTTC

J gene: TRBJ2-5
clone size: NA
D gene: NA
V gene: TRBV28
CDR3 protein: CASVEQETQYF
CDR3 DNA: TGTGCCAGCGTGGAGCAAGAGACCCAGTACTTC

J gene: TRBJ2-7
clone size: NA
D gene: TRBD1
V gene: TRBV28
CDR3 protein: CASSPGDRDGYEQYF
CDR3 DNA: TGTGCCAGCAGCCCTGGGGACAGGGACGGCTACGAGCAGTACTTC

J gene: TRBJ2-2
clone size: NA
D gene: NA
V gene: TRBV30
CDR3 protein: CAWSPSTGELFF
CDR3 DNA: TGTGCCTGGAGTCCCTCCACCGGGGAGCTGTTTTTT

J gene: TRBJ2-2
clone size: NA
D gene: TRBD2
V gene: TRBV19
CDR3 protein: CASSTDREVWTGELFF
CDR3 DNA: TGTGCCAGTAGTACAGATCGGGAGGTGTGGACCGGGGAGCTGTTTTTT

J gene: TRBJ2-5
clone size: NA
D gene: TRBD2
V gene: TRBV7-9
CDR3 protein: CSSSPGASGGMETQYF
CDR3 DNA: TGTTCCAGCAGCCCCGGGGCTAGCGGGGGGATGGAGACCCAGTACTTC

J gene: TRBJ2-5
clone size: few
D gene: TRBD2
V gene: TRBV7-9
CDR3 protein: CASSLDAGGPFETQYF
CDR3 DNA: TGTGCCAGCAGCTTAGATGCGGGAGGGCCTTTTGAGACCCAGTACTTC

J gene: TRBJ2-7
clone size: NA
D gene: TRBD2
V gene: TRBV28
CDR3 protein: CASTRTSGGASYEQYF
CDR3 DNA: TGTGCCAGCACCCGGACTAGCGGGGGGGCGTCCTACGAGCAGTACTTC

J gene: TRBJ2-7
clone size: few
D gene: TRBD1
V gene: TRBV28
CDR3 protein: CATQGAVYEQYF
CDR3 DNA: TGTGCCACCCAGGGGGCTGTCTACGAGCAGTACTTC

J gene: TRBJ1-5
clone size: once
D gene: NA
V gene: TRBV21-1
CDR3 protein: CASSTGGQPQHF
CDR3 DNA: TGTGCCAGCAGCACAGGGGGTCAGCCCCAGCATTTT

J gene: TRBJ2-3
clone size: once
D gene: TRBD2
V gene: TRBV7-2
CDR3 protein: CASSIGLAGGTDTQYF
CDR3 DNA: TGTGCCAGCAGCATCGGACTAGCGGGGGGCACAGATACGCAGTATTTT

J gene: TRBJ2-5
clone size: NA
D gene: NA
V gene: TRBV30
CDR3 protein: CAAWTVQETQYF
CDR3 DNA: TGTGCCGCTTGGACTGTTCAAGAGACCCAGTACTTC

J gene: TRBJ2-7
clone size: NA
D gene: TRBD1
V gene: TRBV27
CDR3 protein: CADGPGQVSEQYF
CDR3 DNA: TGTGCCGACGGTCCGGGACAGGTTTCCGAGCAGTACTTC

J gene: TRBJ2-2
clone size: NA
D gene: NA
V gene: TRBV7-9
CDR3 protein: CSSSLGEFTGELFF
CDR3 DNA: TGTTCCAGCAGCTTAGGCGAGTTCACCGGGGAGCTGTTTTTT

J gene: TRBJ1-5
clone size: NA
D gene: TRBD1
V gene: TRBV30
CDR3 protein: CAWKAGTGDGQPQHF
CDR3 DNA: TGTGCCTGGAAAGCCGGGACAGGGGATGGTCAGCCCCAGCATTTT